This T cell receptor (beta chain) was found in a study of blood T cell repertoires in COVID-19. At the level of the study: COVID-19 samples, acute and convalescent, were from the United States, Italy and Spain. Sources were T cells, B-cell-depleted T cells, or PBMCs; the material itself was cDNA or gDNA.

Seattle's cohort entered during active infection and was followed longitudinally. Original analysis: Counts of nucleated cells, estimated from reference gene primer amplification, were obtained. Here immunoSEQ multiplex PCR was the method, and the copy in TCRdb shows in-frame clones only, minus some. The V and J calls and the clone size are those of that table, but D and trimming were determined from the DNA. In the table there are some 400,000 clones, roughly 86% of which are singletons. The V and J ends lost 6 bases and 0 bases, in that order; junction bases with no gene match: 7. This CDR3 has 16 residues. In germline, CDR1 is MNHNY, CDR2 SVGAGI (reference sequence).

This receptor was taken from a woman aged 55-75 years with COVID-19, enrolled during active disease. Sequences were obtained from peripheral blood. The gene calls are TRBV6-6 and TRBJ2-3; TRBD2 matches at 9 bases. The CDR3 is CASRGHGLASTDTQYF. In nucleotides, the CDR3 is TGTGCCAGCAGAGGACACGGACTAGCGAGCACAGATACGCAGTATTTT.